A selection of T cell receptor beta chains follows, all from one sample in a study of shared clonotypes between healthy human individuals. Libraries were prepared by immunoSEQ multiplex PCR; TCRdb keeps only in-frame clonotypes and omits some of them. The data hold about 1 million clones, with around 76% observed a single time. The sample taken for sequencing was memory CD4+ T cells sorted from blood. These receptors were collected from a man between 18 and 29 years old in good health. Each CDR3 is given with its conserved first and last residue. Fields, in order: J gene, D gene, V gene, clone size, CDR3 DNA, CDR3 protein. A D gene is named only where the DNA matches it firmly. Expanded clones are given a class, and other clones once, few, many or no size at all.

j_call: TRBJ2-3
d_call: NA
v_call: TRBV5-1
clone_size: NA
cdr3_nt: TGCGCCAGCAGCTTGGCCGCACAGCCCACAGATACGCAGTATTTT
cdr3_aa: CASSLAAQPTDTQYF

j_call: TRBJ1-2
d_call: TRBD1
v_call: TRBV30
clone_size: NA
cdr3_nt: TGTGCCTGGGAGGGACAGGGCTATGGCTACACCTTC
cdr3_aa: CAWEGQGYGYTF

j_call: TRBJ2-3
d_call: NA
v_call: TRBV7-2
clone_size: NA
cdr3_nt: TGTGCCAGCAGCTTAGGAGGCGTCGGGGGAGATACGCAGTATTTT
cdr3_aa: CASSLGGVGGDTQYF

j_call: TRBJ2-1
d_call: NA
v_call: TRBV7-6
clone_size: NA
cdr3_nt: TGTGCCAGCAGACCCCTAGCCGGGGCTTACAATGAGCAGTTCTTC
cdr3_aa: CASRPLAGAYNEQFF

j_call: TRBJ1-1
d_call: NA
v_call: TRBV4-1
clone_size: once
cdr3_nt: TGCGCCAGCAGCCAAGTTTCAGTGAACACTGAAGCTTTCTTT
cdr3_aa: CASSQVSVNTEAFF

j_call: TRBJ1-1
d_call: NA
v_call: TRBV25-1
clone_size: NA
cdr3_nt: TGTGCCAGCAGTCGTAACCTGGCCGGGAACACTGAAGCTTTCTTT
cdr3_aa: CASSRNLAGNTEAFF

j_call: TRBJ2-5
d_call: TRBD1
v_call: TRBV20-1
clone_size: NA
cdr3_nt: TGCAGTCCAGGACAGGGTGAGACCCAGTACTTC
cdr3_aa: CSPGQGETQYF

j_call: TRBJ2-3
d_call: TRBD1
v_call: TRBV19
clone_size: NA
cdr3_nt: TGTGCCAGTAGTCCACAGGACAGGACTAGCACAGATACGCAGTATTTT
cdr3_aa: CASSPQDRTSTDTQYF

j_call: TRBJ2-5
d_call: TRBD1
v_call: TRBV5-1
clone_size: NA
cdr3_nt: TGCGCCAGCAGCCCCGGACAGGGCCCCTCCCAAGAGACCCAGTACTTC
cdr3_aa: CASSPGQGPSQETQYF

j_call: TRBJ2-5
d_call: NA
v_call: TRBV5-6
clone_size: NA
cdr3_nt: TGTGCCAGCAGCTTTATGCGGGCCCGGTCCCAAGAGACCCAGTACTTC
cdr3_aa: CASSFMRARSQETQYF

j_call: TRBJ2-3
d_call: TRBD2
v_call: TRBV5-1
clone_size: few
cdr3_nt: TGCGCCACCAAAGTAGCGGGCACGCGAGATACGCAGTATTTT
cdr3_aa: CATKVAGTRDTQYF

j_call: TRBJ2-5
d_call: TRBD1
v_call: TRBV25-1
clone_size: NA
cdr3_nt: TGTGCCAGCAGTGAACAACCCCAGGACAGGCAAGAGACCCAGTACTTC
cdr3_aa: CASSEQPQDRQETQYF

j_call: TRBJ1-2
d_call: NA
v_call: TRBV30
clone_size: NA
cdr3_nt: TGTGCCTGGAGTGAAAAGGGGGACGGCTACACCTTC
cdr3_aa: CAWSEKGDGYTF

j_call: TRBJ2-3
d_call: NA
v_call: TRBV4-3
clone_size: NA
cdr3_nt: TGCGCCAGCAGCCAAGGGACGCTCCGCACAGATACGCAGTATTTT
cdr3_aa: CASSQGTLRTDTQYF

j_call: TRBJ2-7
d_call: NA
v_call: TRBV7-8
clone_size: once
cdr3_nt: TGTGCCAGCAGCTTAATTCGGCTAAGGAACGAGCAGTACTTC
cdr3_aa: CASSLIRLRNEQYF

j_call: TRBJ2-3
d_call: NA
v_call: TRBV6-5
clone_size: NA
cdr3_nt: TGTGCCAGCCGGTGGAGAAAGGGTACGCAGTATTTT
cdr3_aa: CASRWRKGTQYF

j_call: TRBJ1-2
d_call: NA
v_call: TRBV18
clone_size: NA
cdr3_nt: TGTGCCAGCTCACCGACGGGGGGCGAGTATGGCTACACCTTC
cdr3_aa: CASSPTGGEYGYTF

j_call: TRBJ2-1
d_call: NA
v_call: TRBV6-5
clone_size: NA
cdr3_nt: TGTGCCAGCAGTTACTCGAGCCAGTTGGGCGGGAATGAGCAGTTCTTC
cdr3_aa: CASSYSSQLGGNEQFF

j_call: TRBJ1-6
d_call: NA
v_call: TRBV6-5
clone_size: NA
cdr3_nt: TGTGCCAGCAGAGGGGGAAATTCACCCCTCCACTTT
cdr3_aa: CASRGGNSPLHF

j_call: TRBJ2-7
d_call: TRBD2
v_call: TRBV10-3
clone_size: NA
cdr3_nt: TGTGCCATCAGTGAACGGGAGGGAGCCTACGAGCAGTACTTC
cdr3_aa: CAISEREGAYEQYF

j_call: TRBJ2-3
d_call: NA
v_call: TRBV5-6
clone_size: NA
cdr3_nt: TGTGCCAGCAGCTTGAGTTCAAGGCGGAGAGATACGCAGTATTTT
cdr3_aa: CASSLSSRRRDTQYF

j_call: TRBJ2-6
d_call: NA
v_call: TRBV7-2
clone_size: NA
cdr3_nt: TGTGCCCTAAAGGGGGTAACTGGGGCCAACGTCCTGACTTTC
cdr3_aa: CALKGVTGANVLTF

j_call: TRBJ1-1
d_call: NA
v_call: TRBV19
clone_size: NA
cdr3_nt: TGTGCCAGTAGTATGGGTTCAAGACGACCTGAAGCTTTCTTT
cdr3_aa: CASSMGSRRPEAFF

j_call: TRBJ2-5
d_call: TRBD2
v_call: TRBV5-4
clone_size: few
cdr3_nt: TGTGCCAGCAGCTCCGGGACTAGTGGAGAGACCCAGTACTTC
cdr3_aa: CASSSGTSGETQYF

j_call: TRBJ1-6
d_call: NA
v_call: TRBV14
clone_size: NA
cdr3_nt: TGTGCCAGCAGCGACAATAATTCACCCCTCCACTTT
cdr3_aa: CASSDNNSPLHF

j_call: TRBJ2-2
d_call: NA
v_call: TRBV7-8
clone_size: NA
cdr3_nt: TGTGCCAGCAGCCTCGGAACGTTGAGTACCGGGGAGCTGTTTTTT
cdr3_aa: CASSLGTLSTGELFF

j_call: TRBJ1-5
d_call: TRBD1
v_call: TRBV23-1
clone_size: NA
cdr3_nt: TGCGCCAGCAGTCAAGCGGAAAAGGAACAGGGGAGCCAGCATTTT
cdr3_aa: CASSQAEKEQGSQHF

j_call: TRBJ1-5
d_call: NA
v_call: TRBV6-6
clone_size: NA
cdr3_nt: TGTGCCAGCAACATCATAACAAGCCAGCCCCAGCATTTT
cdr3_aa: CASNIITSQPQHF

j_call: TRBJ2-2
d_call: TRBD1
v_call: TRBV6-5
clone_size: NA
cdr3_nt: TGTGCCAGCAGTTACGCCCAGGGGGCCAACACCGGGGAGCTGTTTTTT
cdr3_aa: CASSYAQGANTGELFF

j_call: TRBJ1-2
d_call: NA
v_call: TRBV29-1
clone_size: NA
cdr3_nt: TGCAGCGTTACCAAGTCTGCCTATGGCTACACCTTC
cdr3_aa: CSVTKSAYGYTF

j_call: TRBJ2-7
d_call: TRBD2
v_call: TRBV7-9
clone_size: NA
cdr3_nt: TGTGCCAGCAGCCCGAGCGGGAGCTCCTACGAGCAGTACTTC
cdr3_aa: CASSPSGSSYEQYF

j_call: TRBJ1-2
d_call: NA
v_call: TRBV2
clone_size: NA
cdr3_nt: TGTGCCAGCAGTGACCCTCAGGGGACTAACTATGGCTACACCTTC
cdr3_aa: CASSDPQGTNYGYTF

j_call: TRBJ1-1
d_call: TRBD1
v_call: TRBV18
clone_size: NA
cdr3_nt: TGTGCCAACTCCCAAGGACAGGGGGCGTACACTGAAGCTTTCTTT
cdr3_aa: CANSQGQGAYTEAFF

j_call: TRBJ2-2
d_call: TRBD1
v_call: TRBV5-1
clone_size: NA
cdr3_nt: TGCGCCAGCAGCTTGGTTTGGACAGGCAACACCGGGGAGCTGTTTTTT
cdr3_aa: CASSLVWTGNTGELFF

j_call: TRBJ2-5
d_call: TRBD1
v_call: TRBV28
clone_size: NA
cdr3_nt: TGTGCCAGCAGGACCGACAGGGGTGGGGAGACCCAGTACTTC
cdr3_aa: CASRTDRGGETQYF

j_call: TRBJ2-7
d_call: TRBD2
v_call: TRBV5-4
clone_size: NA
cdr3_nt: TGTGCCAGCAGCTTGGGGGGCGGGAGCCTCTACGAGCAGTACTTC
cdr3_aa: CASSLGGGSLYEQYF